The clone carrying this T cell receptor (beta chain) was detected only a few times. The data are from a study of T cell changes during pregnancy in multiple sclerosis. V lost 4 bases to trimming and J lost 1 base; unmatched junction nucleotides: 1. The CDR3 length is 14 residues. Germline loops: CDR1 MRHNA, CDR2 SNTAGT. The protocol was immunoSEQ multiplex PCR, while the TCRdb copy is restricted to in-frame clones and leaves out a portion. The repertoire has more than 25,000 clones, around nine tenths of them found once; the top ten carry around 8%. Sequenced material: CD8+ T cells from peripheral blood mononuclear cells, taken before pregnancy. The chain couples TRBV6-4 to TRBJ2-3, with 8 bases aligning to TRBD2. This TCR came from a female donor with multiple sclerosis, enrolled in a pregnancy study. Here the CDR3 reads CASSVSGGTDTQYF. The CDR3 region has the DNA TGTGCCAGCAGTGTTAGCGGGGGCACAGATACGCAGTATTTT.